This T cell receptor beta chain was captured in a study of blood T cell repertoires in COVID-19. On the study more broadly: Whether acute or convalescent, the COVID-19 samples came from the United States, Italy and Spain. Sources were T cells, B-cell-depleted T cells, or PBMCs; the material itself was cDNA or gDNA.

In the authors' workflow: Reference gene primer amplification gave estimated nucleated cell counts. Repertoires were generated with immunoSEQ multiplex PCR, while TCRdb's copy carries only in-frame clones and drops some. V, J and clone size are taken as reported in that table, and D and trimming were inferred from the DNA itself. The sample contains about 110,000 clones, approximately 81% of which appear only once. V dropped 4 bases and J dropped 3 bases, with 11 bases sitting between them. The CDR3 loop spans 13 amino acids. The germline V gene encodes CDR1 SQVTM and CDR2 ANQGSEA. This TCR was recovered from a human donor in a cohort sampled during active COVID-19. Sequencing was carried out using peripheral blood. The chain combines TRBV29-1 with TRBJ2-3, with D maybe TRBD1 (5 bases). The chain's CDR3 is CSVGDRHTDTQYF. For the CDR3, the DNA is TGCAGCGTTGGCGACAGACATACAGATACGCAGTATTTT.